This T cell receptor beta chain came from a study of blood T cell repertoires in COVID-19 (TCRdb year 2020). Study-wide context: Samples from collaborators originated in the United States, Italy and Spain and spanned both the acute and convalescent phases of COVID-19. The prospective study material was composed of cDNA or gDNA derived from T cells, B-cell-depleted T cells, or PBMCs. The dataset comprised deeply sampled blood TCRbeta repertoires from subjects exposed to, actively infected with, or recovered from COVID-19. A freely available public database, intended as a resource for researchers studying the immune response to SARS-CoV-2, is where the repertoires were released. Samples were obtained from the ongoing ImmuneRACE study (first 160 participants) and from over 1,000 subjects provided by 6 global collaborators. Nearly every sample came with metadata listing a de-identified subject ID, COVID-19 status, age in years and sex. Where available, HLA class I and class II types were taken from metadata supplied by the sample provider and were not determined by assay-based typing.

V loses 1 base, J loses 8 bases, and the germline ends lie 11 bases apart. Taken from the germline V gene, the CDR1 and CDR2 loops are SGHTA and FQGTGA. The CDR3 goes from the cysteine to the phenylalanine over 13 residues. The DNA shown is the 39-base CDR3, in frame from base 1. TCRbeta CDR3 regions were amplified from genomic DNA using the immunoSEQ Assay, a bias-controlled multiplex PCR. The original methods were these. The number of nucleated cells in each sample was estimated by amplification of reference gene primers within the assay. To quantify the absolute abundance of each unique TCRbeta CDR3 rearrangement, sequence reads were collapsed and filtered. For each sample, productive Simpson clonality was calculated as the square root of Simpson's diversity index across productive rearrangements. Imported from immuneACCESS, the table was reduced by TCRdb to in-frame sequences with V and J called. These copies leave out some clones; in studies compared against another copy, an unresolved V gene accounts for under half, and the cause of the remainder is not known. The V and J calls and clone size come from that table; D and trimming were worked out from the DNA. This sample is represented by some 300,000 clones; roughly 90% of them were singletons. The leading ten clones occupy 8% to 10% of the sample.

The research as a whole found: Clinical and demographic metadata were provided uncurated, with the amount varying by source and participant.

Enrolling through a virtual design, the prospective study's participants ranged in age from about 18 to 100 years and lived across 20 to 25 United States geographic areas. To assign participants to cohorts, the prospective study relied on clinical history that participants themselves reported in a screening survey and a study questionnaire. For ImmuneRACE Cohort 3, a participant was defined as recovered based on two consecutive negative NP/OP PCR tests, clearance by a healthcare professional, or resolution of symptoms. In the prospective study, whole blood, serum and a nasopharyngeal or oropharyngeal swab were collected from each participant by mobile phlebotomists. Additional blood draws and questionnaires over a roughly two-month period could optionally be provided by prospective study participants. Blood samples from the prospective study were shipped frozen or at room temperature prior to DNA extraction.

As to this clone: Its antigen is still unknown. The record has no base qualities; no much larger clone is one base away.

The receptor was isolated from a woman aged 40 to 50 who had recovered from COVID-19. The source material was PBMCs or T cells enriched from blood (not recorded which). This receptor chain uses TRBV7-3 and TRBJ1-2; a tentative D call is TRBD1 (6 bases match). The DNA is as follows: TGTGCCAGCAGCTTAATACCAGGGGAAGGCTACACCTTC. Translated, this is CASSLIPGEGYTF.